This entry lists 21 T cell receptor beta chains sequenced from one sample in a study of control samples from healthy donors and cancer patients. Measured with immunoSEQ multiplex PCR; TCRdb has only the in-frame clones, and not every one. The repertoire has 50,000 to 75,000 clones, around 91% of them found once; the top ten carry under 7%. The sample consisted of PBMCs. These receptors originate from a man aged 60-69 years with colorectal cancer.

This sequence joins TRBV19 and TRBJ2-7; TRBD1 matches at 7 bases. The length of the CDR3 is 16 residues. In germline, CDR1 is LNHDA, CDR2 SQIVND (reference sequence). The V segment lost 5 bases and the J segment 0 bases; nucleotides outside the gene matches: 10. CDR3: CASSALGTVSSYEQYF. The CDR3 region has the DNA TGTGCCAGTAGTGCACTGGGGACAGTGAGCTCCTACGAGCAGTACTTC. Looking up the rest from reference TRBV19 and TRBJ2-7 gives the full variable domain: DGGITQSPKYLFRKEGQNVTLSCEQNLNHDAMYWYRQDPGQGLRLIYYSQIVNDFQKGDIAEGYSVSREKKESFPLTVTSAQKNPTAFYLCASSALGTVSSYEQYFGPGTRLTVT.

The chain joins TRBV30 to TRBJ1-2; TRBD1 matches 9 bases. J lost 4 bases, V lost 2 bases, and 2 bases had no gene match. CDR1 is GTSNPN, CDR2 SVGIG, per germline (reference sequence). This CDR3 contains 13 residues. The CDR3 spells CAWSLGQGYGYTF. The CDR3 DNA follows: TGTGCCTGGAGTTTGGGACAGGGCTATGGCTACACCTTC.

Here the CDR3 reads CASSQDWVGNTIYF. DNA for the CDR3: TGTGCCAGCAGCCAAGATTGGGTTGGAAACACCATATATTTT. The chain carries TRBV14 and TRBJ1-3; no clear D gene. CDR1 and CDR2 (germline): SGHDN, FVKESK. The CDR3 loop spans 14 amino acids. V dropped 0 bases and J dropped 3 bases, with 6 bases sitting between them.

The rearrangement links TRBV9 to TRBJ2-3, with 9 positions matching TRBD2. Germline assignment: CDR1 SGDLS and CDR2 YYNGEE. This CDR3 is built from 15 residues. The V gene end was trimmed by 0 bases and the J gene end by 4 bases; junction bases not matched to a gene: 3. CDR3 in amino acids: CASSVGGLASDTQYF. DNA of the CDR3: TGTGCCAGCAGCGTAGGGGGACTAGCTTCAGATACGCAGTATTTT.

V is TRBV7-3 and J is TRBJ2-5, with D possibly matching TRBD1 (5 bases). The V end lost 1 base, the J end lost 6 bases, and 9 bases lay between the germline ends. The CDR3 covers 13 residues. CDR1 and CDR2 from the germline V gene are SGHTA and FQGTGA. The CDR3 nucleotides are TGTGCCAGCAGCTTAAGGGGCGCGCAGACCCAGTACTTC. Translated, it gives CASSLRGAQTQYF.

Details on this clone: At one of its ends the junction is not consistent with the germline gene, which may arise from a read error. The genes are TRBV4-3 and TRBJ1-2, with a weak D call TRBD1 (6 bases). Looked up from germline, CDR1 is LGHNA and CDR2 is YSLEER. This CDR3 has 15 residues. CDR3 residues: CATSQDEGGGDGYTF. CDR3 bases: TGCGCCACCAGCCAAGATGAGGGGGGGGGCGATGGCTACACCTTC.

CDR3: CASNLQGYEQYF. Written as DNA, the CDR3 is TGTGCCAGCAATCTACAGGGTTACGAGCAGTACTTC. This sequence joins TRBV2 and TRBJ2-7, with D perhaps TRBD1 (6 bases). In germline, CDR1 is SNHLY, CDR2 FYNNEI. V lost 7 bases, J lost 4 bases, and 11 bases lay in between. The CDR3 has 12 amino acids.

CDR3 sequence reads: CAISERSVAKNIQYF. Written as DNA, the CDR3 is TGTGCCATCAGTGAGAGGTCTGTAGCCAAAAACATTCAGTACTTC. The chain joins TRBV10-3 to TRBJ2-4; D gene uncertain. This CDR3 contains 15 residues. V was cut by 2 bases and J by 0 bases, with 8 bases left in between. Germline-derived CDR1 and CDR2 are ENHRY and SYGVKD.

In DNA form, the CDR3 reads TGTGCCAGCAGTTTATTGGGGACTGGCTACAATGAGCAGTTCTTC. Translation gives CASSLLGTGYNEQFF. The chain links TRBV28 to TRBJ2-1; tentative D call: TRBD2 (6 bases). Germline values: CDR1 MDHEN, CDR2 SYDVKM. The CDR3 covers 15 residues. V shed 1 base and J shed 3 bases, with 10 bases lying between them.

This clone came up a few times. The chain joins TRBV12-3 or TRBV12-4 to TRBJ1-4; D not resolved. The CDR3 length is 12 residues. V was trimmed by 3 bases and J by 7 bases, leaving 6 bases between them. The CDR3 region is CASSFKGEKLFF. The CDR3 DNA follows: TGTGCCAGCAGTTTTAAGGGTGAAAAACTGTTTTTT.

The table lists this clone with a count of one. J is TRBJ2-3 and V is TRBV7-2; unclear D gene. The CDR3 loop spans 12 amino acids. The V end lost 7 bases, the J end lost 0 bases, and 5 bases lay between the germline ends. CDR1 SGHTA and CDR2 FQGNSA come from the germline V gene. The CDR3 DNA is TGTGCCAGCACAAGAAGCACAGATACGCAGTATTTT. Its translation: CASTRSTDTQYF.

The chain couples TRBV5-1 to TRBJ2-1; D might be TRBD2 (6 bases). The germline V gene has CDR1 SGHRS and CDR2 YFSETQ. The CDR3 extends over 15 amino acids. Trimming took 1 base from V and 9 from J, leaving 17 bases between them. CDR3 nucleotides: TGCGCCAGCAGCTTGCAGGCGGGGACGGTGTCTGAGCAGTTCTTC. Translated, it gives CASSLQAGTVSEQFF.

The rearrangement links TRBV5-4 to TRBJ1-2; the D gene is possibly TRBD1 (5 bases). V shed 4 bases and J shed 4 bases, with 14 bases lying between them. CDR1 and CDR2 (germline): SGHNT, YYREEE (reference sequence). This CDR3 is 14 amino acids long. DNA of the CDR3: TGTGCCAGCAGCCCATCCGGACAAGTCTATGGCTACACCTTC. It encodes CASSPSGQVYGYTF.

This chain uses TRBV5-4 with TRBJ1-1; D ambiguous. Germline V gives CDR1 SGHNT, CDR2 YYREEE (reference sequence). The ends were cut back, 3 bases at V and 0 bases at J, with 15 bases in the middle. This CDR3 region has 16 residues. The CDR3 loop is CASSSFLGNLNTEAFF. CDR3 in DNA: TGTGCCAGCAGCTCGTTCTTGGGGAACCTGAACACTGAAGCTTTCTTT.

The genes are TRBV9 and TRBJ2-1; D could derive from TRBD1 or TRBD2 (5 bases each). Germline values: CDR1 SGDLS, CDR2 YYNGEE. Trimming cost V 7 bases and J 3 bases, with 5 bases left between them. This CDR3 spans 11 amino acids. The CDR3 region is CASGGYNEQFF. DNA of the CDR3: TGTGCCAGCGGGGGCTACAATGAGCAGTTCTTC.

In this sample, this clone turned up once. The V and J genes are TRBV6-5 and TRBJ1-1; TRBD1 matches 8 bases. Germline V gene lookup returns CDR1 MNHEY and CDR2 SVGAGI. This CDR3 is built from 14 residues. V lost 6 bases, J lost 7 bases, and 10 bases stayed unmatched. This CDR3 reads CASSTLDRANEAFF. CDR3 bases: TGTGCCAGCAGCACTTTGGACAGGGCGAATGAAGCTTTCTTT.

This chain links TRBV5-5 with TRBJ1-5; TRBD1 aligns across 8 bases. In germline, CDR1 is SGHKS, CDR2 YYEKEE (reference sequence). With 5 bases clipped from V and 6 bases from J, the junction kept 7 bases outside the gene matches. The CDR3 sequence is 14 residues long. In DNA form, the CDR3 reads TGTGCCAGCAGTCCAGGGGGCGAGGGTCAGCCCCAGCATTTT. It specifies CASSPGGEGQPQHF.

This clone was seen a few times. This rearrangement joins TRBV2 to TRBJ1-5; tentative D call: TRBD1 (5 bases). The V gene lost 7 bases and the J gene lost 3 bases, with 16 bases spanning the gap. CDR1 and CDR2 from the germline V gene are SNHLY and FYNNEI. The CDR3 runs 15 residues. The CDR3 spells CASTLGEGLNQPQHF. The CDR3 coding sequence is TGTGCCAGCACTCTAGGGGAGGGTCTCAATCAGCCCCAGCATTTT.

The J gene is TRBJ2-2, the V gene TRBV9, with D possibly matching TRBD1 (6 bases). Trimming stripped 3 bases from V and 4 bases from J, with 16 bases between. CDR3 length: 16 amino acids. Germline-derived CDR1 and CDR2 are SGDLS and YYNGEE. CDR3 DNA: TGTGCCAGCAGCGACCGGGACAACCCGGTCACCGGGGAGCTGTTTTTT. It is translated as CASSDRDNPVTGELFF.

The V gene is TRBV9, the J gene TRBJ2-7; no reliable D call. V was cut by 4 bases and J by 6 bases, with 23 bases left in between. The CDR3 loop spans 16 amino acids. Germline V gene lookup returns CDR1 SGDLS and CDR2 YYNGEE. The CDR3 DNA reads TGTGCCAGCAGCCCAAGCGTAGCATACGATTTCCTCGAGCAGTACTTC. Protein product: CASSPSVAYDFLEQYF.

This chain uses TRBV15 with TRBJ2-4; D perhaps matches TRBD2 (5 bases). The CDR3 loop spans 15 amino acids. V lost 3 bases to trimming and J lost 0 bases, with 9 bases between them. CDR1 LNHNV and CDR2 YYDKDF come from the germline V gene (reference sequence). The CDR3 coding sequence is TGTGCCACCAGCAGTGGCGAGGGAGCCAAAAACATTCAGTACTTC. This gives the protein CATSSGEGAKNIQYF.